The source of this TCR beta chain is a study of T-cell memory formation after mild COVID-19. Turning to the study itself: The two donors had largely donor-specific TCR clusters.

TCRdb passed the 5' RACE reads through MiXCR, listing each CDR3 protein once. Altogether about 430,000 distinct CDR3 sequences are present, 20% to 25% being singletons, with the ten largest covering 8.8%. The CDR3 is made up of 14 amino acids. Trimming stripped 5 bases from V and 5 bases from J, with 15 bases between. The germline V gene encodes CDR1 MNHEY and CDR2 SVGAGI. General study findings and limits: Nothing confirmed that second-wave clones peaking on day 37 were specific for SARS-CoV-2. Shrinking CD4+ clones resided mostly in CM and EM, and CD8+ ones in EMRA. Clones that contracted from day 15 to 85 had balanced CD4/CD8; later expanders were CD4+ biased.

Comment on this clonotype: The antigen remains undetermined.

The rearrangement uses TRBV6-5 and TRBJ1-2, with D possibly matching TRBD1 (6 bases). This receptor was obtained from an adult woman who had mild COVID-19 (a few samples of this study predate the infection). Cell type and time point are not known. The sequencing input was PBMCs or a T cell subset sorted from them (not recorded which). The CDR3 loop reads CASSVNRVDYGYTF. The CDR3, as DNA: TGTGCCAGCAGTGTAAACAGGGTAGATTATGGCTACACCTTC.